This paragraph reports one TCR beta chain. Its antigen is not identified. Produced via immunoSEQ multiplex PCR; TCRdb's table is partial and in-frame only. The table records about 29,000 clones, roughly 84% of them present only once. Germline assignment: CDR1 LNHDA and CDR2 SQIVND (reference sequence). V lost 6 bases and J lost 4; bases outside the gene matches: 5. This CDR3 is 15 amino acids long. This entry belongs to a study of PD-L1 blockade in urothelial cancer. Across the whole study: T cells numbered a median of 141,255 in the blood samples.

Documented time point: peripheral blood 6 weeks after treatment start. Regarding the study as a whole: Below-median TCR clonality that was measured in pretreatment blood predicted better survival.

This chain connects TRBV19 to TRBJ1-5, with 11 bases that match TRBD1. The sequence derives from a man in his 70s with urothelial cancer. Sequencing was performed on PBMCs, taken around atezolizumab (anti-PD-L1) treatment. The CDR3 region is CASRGGTGGNQPQHF. DNA for the CDR3: TGTGCCAGTAGGGGTGGGACAGGGGGAAATCAGCCCCAGCATTTT.